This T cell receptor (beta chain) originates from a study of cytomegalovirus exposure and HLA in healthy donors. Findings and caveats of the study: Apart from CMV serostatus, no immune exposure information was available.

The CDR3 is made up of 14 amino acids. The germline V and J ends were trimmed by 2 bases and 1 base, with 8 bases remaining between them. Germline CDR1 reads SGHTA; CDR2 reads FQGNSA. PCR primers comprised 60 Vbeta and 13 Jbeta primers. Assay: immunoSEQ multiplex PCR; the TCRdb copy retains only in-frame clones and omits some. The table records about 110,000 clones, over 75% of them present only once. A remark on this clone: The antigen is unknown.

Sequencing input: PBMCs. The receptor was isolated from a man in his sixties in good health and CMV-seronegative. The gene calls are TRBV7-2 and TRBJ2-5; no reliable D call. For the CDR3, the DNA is TGTGCCAGCAGCTTACACTCCCTCCAAGAGACCCAGTACTTC. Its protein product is CASSLHSLQETQYF.